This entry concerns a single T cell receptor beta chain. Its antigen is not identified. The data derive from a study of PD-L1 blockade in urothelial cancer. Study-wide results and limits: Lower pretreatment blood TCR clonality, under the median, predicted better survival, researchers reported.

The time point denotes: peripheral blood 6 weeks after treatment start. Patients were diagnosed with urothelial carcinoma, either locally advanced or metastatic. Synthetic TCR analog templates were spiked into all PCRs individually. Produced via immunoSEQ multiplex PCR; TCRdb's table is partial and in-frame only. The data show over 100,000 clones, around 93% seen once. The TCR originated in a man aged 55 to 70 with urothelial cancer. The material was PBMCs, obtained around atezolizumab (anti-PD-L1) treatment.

CDR3 residues: CASSQAGGLLSTDTQYF. The CDR3, as DNA: TGCGCCAGCAGCCAAGCCGGGGGGCTTCTTAGCACAGATACGCAGTATTTT. The genes are TRBV4-1 and TRBJ2-3, with D possibly being TRBD2 (7 bases). CDR3 length: 17 residues. Germline CDR1 reads MGHRA; CDR2 reads YSYEKL. Trimming took off 1 base at V and 0 bases at J, with 14 bases between the two ends.